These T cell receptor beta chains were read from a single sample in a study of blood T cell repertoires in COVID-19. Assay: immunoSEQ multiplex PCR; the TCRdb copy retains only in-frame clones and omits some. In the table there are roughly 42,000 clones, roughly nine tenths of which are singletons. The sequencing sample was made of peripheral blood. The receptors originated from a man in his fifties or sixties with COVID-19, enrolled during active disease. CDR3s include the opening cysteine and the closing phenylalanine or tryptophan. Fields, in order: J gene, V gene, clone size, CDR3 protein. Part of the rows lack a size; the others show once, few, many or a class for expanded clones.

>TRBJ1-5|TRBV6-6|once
CASSGQGPARQPQHF
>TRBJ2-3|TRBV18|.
CASSPAGGDTDTQYF
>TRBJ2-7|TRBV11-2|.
CASSLDQGSAYEQYF
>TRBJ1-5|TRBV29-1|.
CSVEGQGDQPQHF
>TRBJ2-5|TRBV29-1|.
CSVEGAGRWETQYF
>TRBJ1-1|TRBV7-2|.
CASSLEGTGLEAFF
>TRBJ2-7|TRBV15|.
CATSGRAGEEQYF
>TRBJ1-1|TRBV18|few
CASSQLRMNTEAFF
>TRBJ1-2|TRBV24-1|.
CATSDPGRSHGYTF
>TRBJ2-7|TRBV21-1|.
CASSSPPGLESWGEQYF
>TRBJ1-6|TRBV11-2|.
CASSLRGPPVGSPLHF
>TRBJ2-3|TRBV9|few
CASSVRGSTDTQYF
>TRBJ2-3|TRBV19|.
CASSSGQARYTDTQYF
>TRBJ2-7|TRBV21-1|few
CASSKGGYEQYF
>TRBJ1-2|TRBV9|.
CASSVGGQGYGYTF
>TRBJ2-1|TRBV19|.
CASSIGAGAGNEQFF